Shown below are 8 T cell receptor beta chains from a single sample sequenced in a study of identical twins. TCRdb redid the calling of the 5' RACE reads with MiXCR, one entry per CDR3 protein. The sample holds about 700,000 distinct CDR3 sequences, less than 7% seen once. Sequenced sample: naive T cells sorted from blood. These receptors were collected from a man aged 18 to 29 in good health.

In its sample, this clonotype was seen many times. V gene TRBV5-1 combines with J gene TRBJ2-2, with D maybe TRBD2 (5 bases). Germline CDR1 reads SGHRS; CDR2 reads YFSETQ. V lost 2 bases and J 8 bases, leaving 19 bases between the germline ends. This CDR3 is built from 16 residues. CDR3 loop: CASSFGSLRSGGELFF. CDR3 nucleotides: TGCGCCAGCAGCTTCGGGTCCCTGCGTTCGGGAGGGGAGCTGTTTTTT.

This chain connects TRBV7-6 to TRBJ2-3; D unresolved. Trimming took off 1 base at V and 2 bases at J, with 13 bases between the two ends. The CDR3 runs 16 residues. CDR1 is SGHVS, CDR2 FNYEAQ, per germline. In DNA, the CDR3 is TGTGCCAGCAGCTTAGAACGGACGGTCACCACAGATACGCAGTATTTT. Encoded protein: CASSLERTVTTDTQYF.

This clonotype was seen many times. V gene TRBV18 combines with J gene TRBJ2-1; TRBD2 might be the D (6 bases). The CDR3 loop spans 13 amino acids. Germline-derived CDR1 and CDR2 are KGHSH and LQKENI. Trimming cost V 3 bases and J 6 bases, with 9 bases left between them. In nucleotides, the CDR3 is TGTGCCAGCTCACCTACCGGGGGCAATGAGCAGTTCTTC. Translating gives CASSPTGGNEQFF.

Ten or more counts support this clonotype. This chain connects TRBV20-1 to TRBJ2-1; 10 bases line up with TRBD2. The CDR3 spans 19 residues. The germline V gene has CDR1 DFQATT and CDR2 SNEGSKA (reference sequence). V shed 0 bases, J shed 7 bases, and the junction held 18 bases outside the gene matches. In DNA, the CDR3 is TGCAGTGCTAGAGATCCGGGTTGGGCTAGCGGGAGCGTGGGGAATGAGCAGTTCTTC. This encodes CSARDPGWASGSVGNEQFF.

This clonotype was observed at least ten times. The rearrangement links TRBV20-1 to TRBJ2-5; the D call may be TRBD1 or TRBD2 (5 bases each). CDR1 DFQATT and CDR2 SNEGSKA come from the germline V gene (reference sequence). Trimming left V 5 bases short and J 2 bases short, with 12 bases between. The CDR3 length is 13 residues. Here the CDR3 DNA reads TGCAGTGCTCCCGGGACGGATCAAGAGACCCAGTACTTC. This gives the protein CSAPGTDQETQYF.

This clonotype was picked up many times. This chain links TRBV4-3 with TRBJ2-1, with TRBD2 as a possible D gene (7 bases). Trimming left V 3 bases short and J 13 bases short, with 22 bases between. In germline, CDR1 is LGHNA, CDR2 YSLEER. CDR3 length: 15 amino acids. As DNA, the CDR3 is TGCGCCAGCAGCCACGATACAGGGAGGGATAGGGGTCAGTTCTTC. This translates into CASSHDTGRDRGQFF.

This clonotype has only a few counts. The V call is TRBV5-1, the J call TRBJ1-4; the D gene is possibly TRBD1 (6 bases). The CDR3 is 15 amino acids. Germline V gene lookup returns CDR1 SGHRS and CDR2 YFSETQ. Between the trimmed V and J ends, which lost 0 bases and 5 bases, there was a span of 11 bases. The CDR3, as DNA: TGCGCCAGCAGCTTGGGGGCAGGGGAGAATGAAAAACTGTTTTTT. Translation gives CASSLGAGENEKLFF.

This clonotype was seen at least ten times. This rearrangement joins TRBV12-3 or TRBV12-4 to TRBJ1-5; TRBD1 matches 7 bases. V lost 6 bases to trimming and J lost 0 bases; unmatched junction nucleotides: 5. This CDR3 comprises 15 residues. CDR3 protein: CASRKTGDSNQPQHF. Here the CDR3 DNA reads TGTGCCAGCAGAAAAACAGGGGATAGCAATCAGCCCCAGCATTTT.